This entry lists 25 T cell receptor beta chains sequenced from one sample in a study of cytomegalovirus exposure and HLA in healthy donors. The PCR made use of 60 Vbeta and 13 Jbeta primers. Sequenced by immunoSEQ multiplex PCR; TCRdb stores in-frame clones only, minus some. The sample records under 75,000 clones, about 63% being singletons. The sample taken for sequencing was PBMCs. Receptors originate from a man aged 35-49 years in good health and CMV-seropositive.

The chain links TRBV10-3 to TRBJ2-3; TRBD1 matches 12 bases. V shed 6 bases, J shed 1 base, and the junction held 5 bases outside the gene matches. CDR1 and CDR2 from the germline V gene are ENHRY and SYGVKD. The CDR3 has 16 residues. CDR3 region: CAIRPGQGAGTDTQYF. The CDR3 DNA follows: TGTGCCATCAGGCCGGGACAGGGGGCGGGCACAGATACGCAGTATTTT.

CDR3 sequence reads: CASSRTGLDTEAFF. The DNA for the CDR3 is TGTGCCAGTAGCCGGACAGGCCTCGACACTGAAGCTTTCTTT. The chain carries TRBV19 and TRBJ1-1; TRBD1 aligns across 7 bases. This CDR3 is built from 14 residues. CDR1 is LNHDA, CDR2 SQIVND, per germline (reference sequence). Losses at the gene ends were 6 bases for V and 3 bases for J; bases not matched to a gene: 7. The whole variable domain, remainder taken from reference TRBV19 and TRBJ1-1, is DGGITQSPKYLFRKEGQNVTLSCEQNLNHDAMYWYRQDPGQGLRLIYYSQIVNDFQKGDIAEGYSVSREKKESFPLTVTSAQKNPTAFYLCASSRTGLDTEAFFGQGTRLTVV.

This clone was observed many times. V is TRBV9 and J is TRBJ1-1, with 9 positions matching TRBD1. Trimming removed 2 bases from V and 6 bases from J; junction bases left unmatched: 8. The germline V gene has CDR1 SGDLS and CDR2 YYNGEE. The CDR3 has 15 residues. CDR3 sequence (DNA): TGTGCCAGCAGCGTTTCCGGGACAGGGTTGGCTGAAGCTTTCTTT. Its protein product is CASSVSGTGLAEAFF.

This clone appeared once. The rearrangement links TRBV27 to TRBJ2-7, with 11 bases aligning to TRBD1. The CDR3 is made up of 15 amino acids. Per the germline V gene, CDR1 is MNHEY and CDR2 is SMNVEV (reference sequence). Trimming removed 4 bases from V and 6 bases from J; junction bases left unmatched: 8. The CDR3 region is CASSSRWTGGFEQYF. Written as DNA, the CDR3 is TGTGCCAGCAGTTCTCGTTGGACAGGGGGCTTCGAGCAGTACTTC.

This clone is a singleton in its sample. The V call is TRBV2, the J call TRBJ2-7; TRBD1 matches 7 bases. J was trimmed by 3 bases and V by 10 bases; bases with no gene match: 6. Per the germline V gene, CDR1 is SNHLY and CDR2 is FYNNEI. The CDR3 is made up of 12 amino acids. The CDR3 DNA sequence: TGTGCCACCGGGACAGAGTACTACGAGCAGTACTTC. This codes for CATGTEYYEQYF.

The chain couples TRBV9 to TRBJ2-1; D perhaps matches TRBD2 (5 bases). Germline values: CDR1 SGDLS, CDR2 YYNGEE. V lost 3 bases, J lost 5 bases, and 15 bases lay in between. This CDR3 is built from 15 residues. CDR3 in amino acids: CASSESVSDHNEQFF. DNA of the CDR3: TGTGCCAGCAGCGAATCCGTTAGCGACCACAATGAGCAGTTCTTC. Supplemented by reference TRBV9 and TRBJ2-1, the full variable domain reads DSGVTQTPKHLITATGQRVTLRCSPRSGDLSVYWYQQSLDQGLQFLIQYYNGEERAKGNILERFSAQQFPDLHSELNLSSLELGDSALYFCASSESVSDHNEQFFGPGTRLTVL.

This clone was detected a few times. The V gene is TRBV28, the J gene TRBJ2-2; 10 bases match TRBD2. Trimming took 3 bases from V and 2 from J; bases not matched to a gene: 3. The CDR3 is made up of 16 amino acids. Per the germline V gene, CDR1 is MDHEN and CDR2 is SYDVKM. CDR3 region: CASSLVAGGNTGELFF. Written as DNA, the CDR3 is TGTGCCAGCAGTTTGGTAGCGGGAGGCAACACCGGGGAGCTGTTTTTT.

V usage is TRBV27 and J usage is TRBJ1-1; 7 positions agree with TRBD1. The CDR3 sequence is 15 residues long. V lost 3 bases and J lost 4; bases outside the gene matches: 8. The germline gives CDR1 MNHEY, CDR2 SMNVEV (reference sequence). The CDR3 region has the DNA TGTGCCAGCAGTTTGGGACAGCAACCGAGCACTGAAGCTTTCTTT. Residues: CASSLGQQPSTEAFF.

The chain combines TRBV27 with TRBJ2-4; maybe TRBD2 (5 bases). The CDR3 covers 14 residues. Germline V CDR1 and CDR2: MNHEY, SMNVEV (reference sequence). V was clipped by 6 bases and J by 5 bases, with 14 bases between them. The CDR3 DNA reads TGTGCCAGCAGCCCACTAGGGAAGGAAAACATTCAGTACTTC. The encoded protein is CASSPLGKENIQYF.

V and J are TRBV9 and TRBJ2-1, with 11 bases that match TRBD2. With V trimmed by 0 bases and J by 9 bases, 5 bases remained unmatched. The CDR3 is made up of 15 amino acids. CDR1 is SGDLS and CDR2 is YYNGEE in the germline V gene. The CDR3, as DNA: TGTGCCAGCAGCGTAGATACTAGCGGGGGCCGTGAGCAGTTCTTC. As protein: CASSVDTSGGREQFF.

The chain employs TRBV29-1 and TRBJ2-1; 7 bases are a match to TRBD1. Trimming took 5 bases from V and 5 from J; bases not matched to a gene: 6. This CDR3 has 13 residues. The germline V gene has CDR1 SQVTM and CDR2 ANQGSEA. The CDR3 reads CSVCRDRHNEQFF. The CDR3 nucleotides are TGCAGCGTTTGCCGGGACAGACACAATGAGCAGTTCTTC.

The chain uses TRBV9 and TRBJ2-5; TRBD1 might be the D (5 bases). From germline, CDR1 is SGDLS and CDR2 YYNGEE. The CDR3 is 14 residues long. With 0 bases removed from V and 5 bases from J, the gap between germline ends came to 11 bases. The CDR3 sequence: CASSVGTLKETQYF. CDR3 DNA: TGTGCCAGCAGCGTAGGGACACTTAAGGAGACCCAGTACTTC. The full variable domain, completed using reference TRBV9 and TRBJ2-5, is DSGVTQTPKHLITATGQRVTLRCSPRSGDLSVYWYQQSLDQGLQFLIQYYNGEERAKGNILERFSAQQFPDLHSELNLSSLELGDSALYFCASSVGTLKETQYFGPGTRLLVL.

This chain connects TRBV7-2 to TRBJ2-7; 12 nucleotides match TRBD2. The V segment lost 2 bases and the J segment 6 bases; nucleotides outside the gene matches: 8. CDR3 length: 16 amino acids. Germline loops: CDR1 SGHTA, CDR2 FQGNSA. The CDR3: CASSLWASGGATEQYF. The CDR3 bases are TGTGCCAGCAGCTTATGGGCTAGCGGGGGGGCGACCGAGCAGTACTTC.

The chain has TRBV5-5 and TRBJ2-7; the match to TRBD1 covers 10 bases. The CDR3 runs to 16 residues. Germline values: CDR1 SGHKS, CDR2 YYEKEE (reference sequence). With 1 base clipped from V and 4 bases from J, the junction kept 8 bases outside the gene matches. Here the CDR3 reads CASSLKETGGAYEQYF. The CDR3 coding sequence is TGTGCCAGCAGCTTGAAGGAGACAGGGGGCGCGTACGAGCAGTACTTC.

This chain uses TRBV7-9 with TRBJ1-6, with TRBD1 matching over 9 bases. This CDR3 is 15 amino acids long. Germline values: CDR1 SEHNR, CDR2 FQNEAQ (reference sequence). J gave up 6 bases and V 5 bases, and 5 bases lay outside the gene matches. CDR3 amino acids: CASSPGQGGNSPLHF. CDR3 DNA: TGTGCCAGCAGCCCGGGACAGGGCGGTAATTCACCCCTCCACTTT. The full variable domain, its missing parts supplied by reference TRBV7-9 and TRBJ1-6, is DTGVSQNPRHKITKRGQNVTFRCDPISEHNRLYWYRQTLGQGPEFLTYFQNEAQLEKSRLLSDRFSAERPKGSFSTLEIQRTEQGDSAMYLCASSPGQGGNSPLHFGNGTRLTVT.

The chain is built from TRBV7-2 and TRBJ2-3; 8 nucleotides align to TRBD2. Germline trimming cut 5 bases from V and 3 bases from J; bases unmatched to any gene: 7. Germline CDR1 is SGHTA and CDR2 is FQGNSA. This CDR3 comprises 15 residues. The CDR3 coding sequence is TGTGCCAGCAGCAACCGGGGGGGCAGAACAGATACGCAGTATTTT. This translates into CASSNRGGRTDTQYF.

The V and J genes are TRBV2 and TRBJ2-7, with TRBD1 identical over 11 bases. The CDR3 has 12 amino acids. Losses at the gene ends were 8 bases for V and 7 bases for J; bases not matched to a gene: 4. Per the germline V gene, CDR1 is SNHLY and CDR2 is FYNNEI. The DNA for the CDR3 is TGTGCCAGCGGACAGGGGGCGGGTGAGCAGTACTTC. Its translation is CASGQGAGEQYF.

J is TRBJ2-1 and V is TRBV9, with 7 nucleotides matching TRBD1. CDR3 length equals 15 residues. The germline V gene has CDR1 SGDLS and CDR2 YYNGEE. The J segment lost 7 bases and the V segment lost 3 bases, leaving 10 bases of the junction unmatched. CDR3 region: CASSEDPTTGNEQFF. The CDR3 region has the DNA TGTGCCAGCAGCGAAGACCCAACGACAGGGAATGAGCAGTTCTTC. The variable domain in full, with the rest retrieved from reference TRBV9 and TRBJ2-1, is DSGVTQTPKHLITATGQRVTLRCSPRSGDLSVYWYQQSLDQGLQFLIQYYNGEERAKGNILERFSAQQFPDLHSELNLSSLELGDSALYFCASSEDPTTGNEQFFGPGTRLTVL.

The V call is TRBV6-5, the J call TRBJ1-4, with 7 bases fitting TRBD1. Germline CDR1 and CDR2: MNHEY and SVGAGI. Losses at the gene ends were 6 bases for V and 4 bases for J; bases not matched to a gene: 8. The CDR3 is 15 amino acids. The CDR3 region is CASRLRGQNNEKLFF. CDR3 DNA: TGTGCCAGCAGGCTGCGGGGACAGAATAATGAAAAACTGTTTTTT.

The chain joins TRBV5-1 to TRBJ2-1; 11 bases fit TRBD2. The junction had 9 bases not matched to a gene; V was cut back by 3 bases and J by 1 base. This CDR3 has 18 amino acids. Germline V gene sequence: CDR1 SGHRS, CDR2 YFSETQ. CDR3 sequence reads: CASSSHSSGGYSYNEQFF. The CDR3 DNA follows: TGCGCCAGCAGCTCGCACTCTAGCGGGGGGTATTCCTACAATGAGCAGTTCTTC.

This clone showed up just a few times. The J gene is TRBJ2-1, the V gene TRBV4-2; perhaps TRBD2 as D (5 bases). The CDR3 contains 16 residues. Trimming left V 1 base short and J 5 bases short, with 15 bases between. The V gene's germline CDR1 is LGHNA and CDR2 YNFKEQ. CDR3 amino acids: CASSQGRISRDNEQFF. Here the CDR3 DNA reads TGTGCCAGCAGCCAAGGACGGATTTCGAGGGACAATGAGCAGTTCTTC.

The V call is TRBV7-3, the J call TRBJ2-1, with TRBD1 as a possible D gene (6 bases). Germline loops: CDR1 SGHTA, CDR2 FQGTGA. V was shortened by 3 bases and J by 5 bases, with 14 bases between the two germline ends. This CDR3 spans 15 amino acids. CDR3 DNA: TGTGCCAGCAGCTTTCAAGGACAGACTCACAATGAGCAGTTCTTC. It codes for CASSFQGQTHNEQFF.

This clone was detected only a few times. The chain uses TRBV4-2 and TRBJ1-2; D perhaps matches TRBD1 (6 bases). The CDR3 runs 16 residues. Germline V gene data show CDR1 as LGHNA and CDR2 as YNFKEQ. V was trimmed by 3 bases and J by 8 bases, leaving 22 bases between them. The CDR3 DNA follows: TGTGCCAGCAGCCAGAGACAGGATTCAGGGGTTTACGGCTACACCTTC. Translating it yields CASSQRQDSGVYGYTF.

This chain uses TRBV30 with TRBJ2-1; 11 bases fit TRBD2. CDR1 is GTSNPN, CDR2 SVGIG, per germline (reference sequence). The CDR3 is 15 amino acids. The V and J ends lost 7 bases and 1 base, in that order; junction bases with no gene match: 6. CDR3 DNA: TGTGCCTCTAGCGGGGGGCTAGGGTCCTACAATGAGCAGTTCTTC. The encoded protein is CASSGGLGSYNEQFF.

The chain recombines TRBV7-2 with TRBJ1-3; 7 bases align to TRBD1. The CDR3 sequence is 14 residues long. V was pared by 5 bases and J by 5 bases, with 6 bases of the junction left unmatched. The germline V gene has CDR1 SGHTA and CDR2 FQGNSA. The chain's CDR3 is CASSVRQGRNTIYF. The CDR3 bases are TGTGCCAGCAGCGTACGACAGGGCCGAAACACCATATATTTT.